This paragraph reports one T cell receptor (beta chain). This sample was included in a study of control samples from healthy donors and cancer patients. TCRdb keeps only in-frame clones here, not all; method: immunoSEQ multiplex PCR. This sample has more than 100,000 clones, with roughly 92% found just once. Germline CDR1 reads MDHEN; CDR2 reads SYDVKM. The CDR3 is made up of 14 amino acids. The V end was cut by 4 bases, the J end by 5 bases, with 14 bases between. Sequenced material: blood. The gene calls are TRBV28 and TRBJ2-5; D possibly uses TRBD1 or TRBD2 (5 bases each). This clonotype originated in a woman aged 18-29 years in good health. CDR3 in amino acids: CASSYSGWRETQYF. The CDR3 region has the DNA TGTGCCAGCAGTTATTCAGGGTGGAGGGAGACCCAGTACTTC.